This T cell receptor beta chain was recovered during a study of T cells in Graves' hyperthyroidism and ophthalmopathy (dated 2019 in TCRdb). The study in broad terms: Peripheral blood samples were taken at the time of initial diagnosis, prior to any treatment. The study also compared thyroid tissue and blood T-cell repertoires from about 6 Graves' hyperthyroidism patients. The approximately 90 discovery patients were divided at random into training and test sets in a 7:3 ratio. The paper describes TCR Vbeta CDR3 sequencing of more than 120 peripheral blood samples, made up of 43 ophthalmopathy patients, 70 to 80 hyperthyroidism patients and 17 progressor patients. TCR V-J signatures able to tell the groups apart were searched for in a discovery cohort of approximately 95 patients, of whom roughly 42 had Graves' ophthalmopathy and under 65 had stable Graves' hyperthyroidism. After sampling, hyperthyroidism patients received methimazole starting at 30 mg daily, and ophthalmopathy patients received high-dose intravenous methylprednisolone. Prospective prediction of ophthalmopathy was tested in an independent validation cohort of fewer than 20 hyperthyroidism patients and around 16 patients who later progressed to ophthalmopathy.

This clonotype has only a few counts. Its antigen is unknown. One base away there is no much larger clone; base qualities are not given. Amplification of TCR beta CDR3 regions was carried out from RNA transcripts. The first round of RT-PCR for the TCR CDR3 was performed with the HTBI primer set and the Qiagen OneStep RT-PCR kit. Libraries were constructed in a second round of multiplex PCR, after which size selection and purification were carried out. The libraries were sequenced on an Illumina HiSeq2000 using paired-end 100 bp reads. As for the authors' bioinformatics: Raw data were processed with SOAPnuke, discarding reads with adapters, uncalled bases, mean Phred below 15, or no exact constant-primer or identifier match. High-quality paired reads were merged using COPE v1.2.5, and each unique nucleotide sequence was defined as a clonotype. MiTCR v1.1 was used to align the clonotypes against IMGT TRBV, TRBD and TRBJ reference segments. The analysis included only V-J combinations with a frequency above 0.0001, which together covered around 99% of the repertoires. A TCS score was defined as the ratio between F50 (clonal expansion) and ExV (chaos), using BLOSUM62-based TCRdist between CDR3 peptides within each V-J. Welch's t-statistics and random forest reduced approximately 520 V-J features to about 12, which were used in a naive Bayes classifier (R e1071). TCRdb reprocessing: public reads trimmed at Q25 with fastp, clones called with MiXCR, in-frame beta chains kept. Rows with a matching CDR3 protein are joined into one entry that keeps the most common DNA and genes. TCRdb, rather than the study authors, made the V and J calls. In all, the sample holds approximately 420,000 distinct CDR3 sequences, and 12% to 15% of those were seen once. The ten largest clones take up less than 6.5% of the sample.

Reading from cysteine to phenylalanine, the CDR3 counts 14 amino acids. The retained sequence is limited to the CDR3, 42 bases, with the frame set at the first base. The germline V gene (reference sequence) supplies CDR1 SEHNR and CDR2 FQNEAQ. V is cut by 4 bases and J by 3 bases, and the space between the germline ends is 10 bases. The full study reports these points: During validation, the model predicted progression to ophthalmopathy a median of roughly six months ahead of onset, with around 71% sensitivity and 72.22% specificity. A model built on a 13 V-J signature distinguished ophthalmopathy from stable hyperthyroidism, reaching around 88% sensitivity and 81% to 83% specificity in cross-validation and 80%/75% in testing. No statistical method was used to fix the sample size in advance, and group allocation was not hidden from the investigators. Most expanded thyroid clonotypes (frequency above 0.001) were also found in blood, which suggests that blood repertoires may mirror thyroid immune responses.

Graves' hyperthyroidism was defined as stable when no progression to ophthalmopathy occurred over 18 months of follow-up. Hyperthyroidism patients were aged 18 to 65 years and newly diagnosed, with disease duration of less than 2 months. The study excluded patients with uncontrolled infections, other autoimmune diseases, pregnancy or lactation. Diagnoses relied on clinical symptoms, serum thyroxine and TRAb, thyroid ultrasound and orbital computed tomography. PBMCs were separated from approximately 9.9 ml of fresh peripheral blood using Ficoll-Paque density gradient centrifugation. Total RNA was extracted with Trizol reagent, and quality was checked on an Agilent 2100 Bioanalyzer.

This receptor was obtained from a woman younger than 30 with Graves' hyperthyroidism. Here the chain combines TRBV7-9 and TRBJ2-1; the D gene cannot be resolved reliably. The sample consisted of blood. The CDR3 corresponds to CASSSIPSYNEQFF. The bases read TGTGCCAGCAGCTCAATTCCTAGCTACAATGAGCAGTTCTTC.